This is a list of T cell receptor beta chains from one sample in a study of blood T cell repertoires in COVID-19. TCRdb's copy holds only in-frame clones and misses some; the assay was immunoSEQ multiplex PCR. The sample gives fewer than 200,000 clones, around 84% of which show up once; about 3.3% is in the top ten. The sample comprised PBMCs or T cells enriched from blood (not recorded which). The receptors derive from a woman in her 30s who had been exposed to COVID-19. Both conserved end residues are part of each CDR3. Fields, in order: clone size, V gene, D gene, J gene, CDR3 protein, CDR3 DNA. The D gene is left open where the match is weak. Not every row has a clone size; where given, it reads once, few, many or a size class.

.	TRBV7-9	.	TRBJ1-2	CASSLASGLGYTF	TGTGCCAGCAGCTTAGCGTCGGGGTTGGGCTACACCTTC
.	TRBV6-5	.	TRBJ1-1	CASSLGSNTEAFF	TGTGCCAGCAGCCTCGGTTCGAACACTGAAGCTTTCTTT
.	TRBV2	.	TRBJ1-5	CASRGGLHSSNQPQHF	TGTGCCAGCAGGGGCGGACTCCATTCGAGCAATCAGCCCCAGCATTTT
.	TRBV12-3/TRBV12-4	.	TRBJ1-2	CASSNTGIYGYTF	TGTGCCAGCAGCAATACCGGGATCTATGGCTACACCTTC
once	TRBV4-3	.	TRBJ2-7	CASSPIRGDSYEQYF	TGCGCCAGCAGCCCGATCAGGGGAGATTCCTACGAGCAGTACTTC
.	TRBV7-6	TRBD2	TRBJ2-1	CASSPGGGSTFF	TGTGCCAGCAGCCCCGGGGGGGGAAGCACGTTCTTC
once	TRBV5-4	TRBD1	TRBJ1-5	CASSAGTGNQPQHF	TGTGCCAGCAGCGCGGGGACAGGTAATCAGCCCCAGCATTTT
.	TRBV3-1/TRBV3-2	TRBD1	TRBJ2-3	CASSQRDRGQVRDTQYF	TGTGCCAGCAGCCAACGCGACAGGGGGCAAGTCCGAGATACGCAGTATTTT
.	TRBV28	.	TRBJ1-5	CASTLTGQYSNQPQHF	TGTGCCAGCACCCTAACAGGGCAGTATAGCAATCAGCCCCAGCATTTT
once	TRBV19	.	TRBJ2-2	CASSIQEGTGELFF	TGTGCCAGTAGTATACAAGAGGGAACCGGGGAGCTGTTTTTT
few	TRBV19	.	TRBJ1-5	CASIPGFEQPQHF	TGTGCCAGTATTCCGGGGTTCGAGCAGCCCCAGCATTTT
.	TRBV20-1	.	TRBJ1-6	CSASGGAAYNSPLHF	TGCAGCGCCAGTGGGGGAGCCGCCTATAATTCACCCCTCCACTTT
.	TRBV25-1	TRBD1	TRBJ1-4	CASSDRQGSNEKLFF	TGTGCCAGCAGTGATAGACAGGGATCGAATGAAAAACTGTTTTTT
.	TRBV15	.	TRBJ1-3	CATSREGTRLGNTIYF	TGTGCCACCAGCAGGGAAGGGACAAGACTAGGAAACACCATATATTTT
.	TRBV4-3	TRBD1	TRBJ1-1	CASSLAGGGTEAFF	TGCGCCAGCAGTCTAGCAGGGGGAGGAACTGAAGCTTTCTTT
few	TRBV12-3/TRBV12-4	TRBD1	TRBJ1-6	CASSGTGSSPLHF	TGTGCCAGCAGCGGGACAGGTAGTTCACCCCTCCACTTT
.	TRBV7-3	.	TRBJ2-1	CASSLTAMYGGNEQFF	TGTGCCAGCAGCTTAACGGCAATGTATGGGGGGAATGAGCAGTTCTTC
many	TRBV5-1	.	TRBJ2-5	CASSLAVDSQTQYF	TGCGCCAGCAGCTTGGCCGTAGACAGTCAAACCCAGTACTTC
.	TRBV29-1	TRBD1	TRBJ2-7	CSVVPGGYEQYF	TGCAGCGTTGTGCCAGGGGGCTACGAGCAGTACTTC
.	TRBV19	TRBD1	TRBJ2-7	CASSLTGASSYEQYF	TGTGCCAGTAGCCTGACAGGGGCGAGCTCCTACGAGCAGTACTTC
.	TRBV6-5	TRBD1	TRBJ1-1	CASSLRDSRTEAFF	TGTGCCAGCAGCCTCCGGGACAGTAGGACTGAAGCTTTCTTT
.	TRBV4-3	TRBD1	TRBJ2-7	CASSQRTGGYEQYF	TGCGCCAGCAGCCAGAGGACAGGGGGCTACGAGCAGTACTTC
.	TRBV4-3	.	TRBJ2-3	CASSQELRNTQYF	TGCGCCAGCAGCCAAGAGCTAAGAAATACGCAGTATTTT
.	TRBV7-8	.	TRBJ1-6	CASSLLKGDNSPLHF	TGTGCCAGCAGCTTATTAAAAGGGGATAATTCACCCCTCCACTTT
.	TRBV9	TRBD2	TRBJ2-7	CASKASGGTEQYF	TGTGCCAGCAAGGCTAGCGGGGGGACAGAGCAGTACTTC
.	TRBV27	TRBD1	TRBJ1-1	CASSLGTGTEAFF	TGTGCCAGCAGTTTAGGGACAGGCACTGAAGCTTTCTTT
.	TRBV5-4	.	TRBJ1-1	CASSLGGAAGTEAFF	TGTGCCAGCAGCTTAGGGGGGGCAGCCGGCACTGAAGCTTTCTTT
.	TRBV10-2	.	TRBJ1-1	CASRGRTETMNTEAFF	TGCGCCAGCAGAGGACGGACAGAAACCATGAACACTGAAGCTTTCTTT
few	TRBV12-3/TRBV12-4	.	TRBJ2-2	CASILNTGELFF	TGTGCCAGCATTCTGAACACCGGGGAGCTGTTTTTT
few	TRBV7-2	.	TRBJ1-6	CASSLNPGNSPLHF	TGTGCCAGCAGCTTAAACCCAGGGAATTCACCCCTCCACTTT
.	TRBV10-2	.	TRBJ2-7	CASRAGQNEQYF	TGCGCCAGCAGAGCAGGACAGAACGAGCAGTACTTC
.	TRBV7-9	.	TRBJ1-4	CASSLVGNGREKLFF	TGTGCCAGCAGCTTAGTCGGAAACGGGAGGGAAAAACTGTTTTTT
.	TRBV2	.	TRBJ1-1	CASSEASSEAFF	TGTGCCAGCAGTGAAGCGAGCTCTGAAGCTTTCTTT
.	TRBV9	.	TRBJ1-5	CASSTGFNQPQHF	TGTGCCAGTTCCACAGGATTCAATCAGCCCCAGCATTTT
.	TRBV25-1	.	TRBJ1-1	CASGLNTEAFF	TGTGCCAGCGGCTTGAACACTGAAGCTTTCTTT
.	TRBV14	.	TRBJ1-2	CASSQDAGNYGYTF	TGTGCCAGCAGCCAAGATGCAGGGAACTATGGCTACACCTTC
.	TRBV27	TRBD1	TRBJ1-1	CASSQGANTEAFF	TGTGCCAGCAGTCAGGGGGCTAACACTGAAGCTTTCTTT
.	TRBV6-4	.	TRBJ1-1	CASSDSSTGNTEAFF	TGTGCCAGCAGTGACTCGTCGACGGGGAACACTGAAGCTTTCTTT
.	TRBV7-3	.	TRBJ1-2	CASSLTPGAYGYTF	TGTGCCAGCAGCTTAACGCCAGGGGCCTATGGCTACACCTTC
.	TRBV3-1/TRBV3-2	TRBD1	TRBJ1-4	CASSQAGGLGNEKLFF	TGTGCCAGCAGCCAAGCAGGGGGATTGGGTAATGAAAAACTGTTTTTT
.	TRBV5-1	.	TRBJ1-4	CASSLNEGDEKLFF	TGCGCCAGCAGCTTAAATGAGGGCGATGAAAAACTGTTTTTT
few	TRBV2	.	TRBJ2-7	CASSEAQGLGTYEQYF	TGTGCCAGCAGTGAAGCGCAGGGGTTGGGCACCTACGAGCAGTACTTC
.	TRBV5-8	.	TRBJ2-3	CASSLGLYPQYF	TGTGCCAGCAGCCTAGGACTATATCCACAGTATTTT
few	TRBV14	TRBD2	TRBJ2-1	CASSQSWGLGVYNEQFF	TGTGCCAGCAGCCAATCTTGGGGACTAGGAGTTTACAATGAGCAGTTCTTC
few	TRBV9	.	TRBJ1-2	CASSVALAGEVYGYTF	TGTGCCAGCAGCGTAGCCCTTGCGGGGGAGGTATATGGCTACACCTTC
.	TRBV10-3	TRBD1	TRBJ2-1	CATIKDRAVTYNEQFF	TGTGCCACGATAAAAGACAGGGCCGTAACCTACAATGAGCAGTTCTTC
.	TRBV7-6	TRBD2	TRBJ2-3	CASSLAGGGDTDTQYF	TGTGCCAGCAGCTTAGCAGGCGGGGGGGATACAGATACGCAGTATTTT
.	TRBV5-6	.	TRBJ2-1	CASSFGQGYNEQFF	TGTGCCAGCAGCTTCGGGCAGGGTTACAATGAGCAGTTCTTC
.	TRBV19	TRBD1	TRBJ2-1	CASTLGQGRRSYNEQFF	TGTGCCAGTACCCTAGGACAGGGGCGACGTTCCTACAATGAGCAGTTCTTC
.	TRBV7-2	.	TRBJ2-2	CASSPNWRINTGELFF	TGTGCCAGCAGCCCCAATTGGCGGATTAACACCGGGGAGCTGTTTTTT
.	TRBV7-2	TRBD1	TRBJ2-7	CASSYRGTYEQYF	TGTGCCAGCAGTTACAGGGGAACCTACGAGCAGTACTTC
.	TRBV3-1/TRBV3-2	.	TRBJ1-3	CASSQGASGNTIYF	TGTGCCAGCAGCCAGGGGGCCTCTGGAAACACCATATATTTT
.	TRBV19	.	TRBJ1-1	CASSTGQFMNTEAFF	TGTGCCAGTAGTACAGGACAGTTCATGAACACTGAAGCTTTCTTT
.	TRBV9	.	TRBJ1-3	CASSVTLSSNRNTIYF	TGTGCCAGCAGCGTAACCCTCTCTAGCAACCGAAACACCATATATTTT
.	TRBV2	TRBD1	TRBJ1-4	CASRASGQSTNEKLFF	TGTGCCAGCAGAGCATCGGGACAGTCAACTAATGAAAAACTGTTTTTT